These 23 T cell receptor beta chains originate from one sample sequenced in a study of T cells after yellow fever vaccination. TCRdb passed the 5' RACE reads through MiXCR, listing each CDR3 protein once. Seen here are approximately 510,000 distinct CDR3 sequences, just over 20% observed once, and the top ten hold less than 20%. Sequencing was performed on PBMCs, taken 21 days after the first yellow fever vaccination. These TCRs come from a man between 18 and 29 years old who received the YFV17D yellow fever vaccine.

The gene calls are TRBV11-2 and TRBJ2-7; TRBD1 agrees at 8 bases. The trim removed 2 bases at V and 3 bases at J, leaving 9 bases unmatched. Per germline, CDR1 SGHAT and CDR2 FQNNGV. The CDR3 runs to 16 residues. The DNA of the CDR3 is TGTGCCAGCAGCTTAAGGGGGGCCACAGGGGGCTACGAGCAGTACTTC. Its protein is CASSLRGATGGYEQYF.

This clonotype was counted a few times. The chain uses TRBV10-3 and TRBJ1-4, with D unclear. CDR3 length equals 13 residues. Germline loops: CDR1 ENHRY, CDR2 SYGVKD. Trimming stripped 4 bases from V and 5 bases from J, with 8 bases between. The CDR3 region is CAISGLQNEKLFF. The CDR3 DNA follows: TGTGCCATCAGTGGTCTCCAGAATGAAAAACTGTTTTTT.

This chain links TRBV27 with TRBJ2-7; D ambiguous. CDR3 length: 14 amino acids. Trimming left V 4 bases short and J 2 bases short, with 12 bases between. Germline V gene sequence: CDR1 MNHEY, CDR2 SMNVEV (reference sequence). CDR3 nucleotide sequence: TGTGCCAGCAGTTCGTACTTAAAGACCTACGAGCAGTACTTC. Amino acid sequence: CASSSYLKTYEQYF.

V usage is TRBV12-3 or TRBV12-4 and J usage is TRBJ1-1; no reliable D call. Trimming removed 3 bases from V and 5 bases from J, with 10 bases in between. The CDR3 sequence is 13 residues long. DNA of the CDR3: TGTGCCAGCAGTTTGGTCAGTGGGACTGAAGCTTTCTTT. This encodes CASSLVSGTEAFF.

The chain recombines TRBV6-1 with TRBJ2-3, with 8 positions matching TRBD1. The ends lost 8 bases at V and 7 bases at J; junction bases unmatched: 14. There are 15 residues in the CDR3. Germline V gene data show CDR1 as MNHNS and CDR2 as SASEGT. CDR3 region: CASSSMGQVLHTQYF. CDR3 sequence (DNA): TGTGCCAGCTCTTCTATGGGACAGGTCCTCCATACGCAGTATTTT.

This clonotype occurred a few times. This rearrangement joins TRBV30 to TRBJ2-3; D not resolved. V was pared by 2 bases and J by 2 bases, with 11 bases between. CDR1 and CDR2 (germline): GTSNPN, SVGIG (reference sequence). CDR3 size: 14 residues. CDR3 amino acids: CAWSRAGITDTQYF. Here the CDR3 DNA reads TGTGCCTGGAGTAGGGCAGGAATCACAGATACGCAGTATTTT.

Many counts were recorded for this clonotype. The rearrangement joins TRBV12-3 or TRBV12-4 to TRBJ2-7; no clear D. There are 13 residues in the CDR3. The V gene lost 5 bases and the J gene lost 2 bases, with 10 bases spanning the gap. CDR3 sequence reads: CASSPRPAYEQYF. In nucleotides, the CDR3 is TGTGCCAGCAGTCCCCGTCCAGCCTACGAGCAGTACTTC.

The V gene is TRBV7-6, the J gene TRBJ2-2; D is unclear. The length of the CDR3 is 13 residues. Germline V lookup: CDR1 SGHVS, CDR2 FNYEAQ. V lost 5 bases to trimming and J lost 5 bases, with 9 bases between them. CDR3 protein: CASSPLETGELFF. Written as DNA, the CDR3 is TGTGCCAGCAGCCCTCTGGAGACCGGGGAGCTGTTTTTT.

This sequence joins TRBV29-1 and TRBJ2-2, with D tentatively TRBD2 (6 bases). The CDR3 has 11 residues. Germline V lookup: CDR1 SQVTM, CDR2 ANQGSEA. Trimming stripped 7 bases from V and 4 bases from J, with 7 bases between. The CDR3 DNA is TGCAGCGGGCGGGGCACCGGGGAGCTGTTTTTT. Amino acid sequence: CSGRGTGELFF.

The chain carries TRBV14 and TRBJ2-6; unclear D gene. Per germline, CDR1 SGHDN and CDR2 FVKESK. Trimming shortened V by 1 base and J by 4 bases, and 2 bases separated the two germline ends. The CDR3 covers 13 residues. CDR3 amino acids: CASSQVGANVLTF. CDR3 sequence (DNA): TGTGCCAGCAGCCAAGTCGGGGCCAACGTCCTGACTTTC.

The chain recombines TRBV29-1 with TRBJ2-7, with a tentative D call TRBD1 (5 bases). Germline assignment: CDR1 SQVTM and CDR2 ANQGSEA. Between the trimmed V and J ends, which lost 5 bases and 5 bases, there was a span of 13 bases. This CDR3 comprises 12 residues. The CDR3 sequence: CSVLDNEDEQYV. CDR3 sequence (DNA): TGCAGCGTTCTGGACAACGAGGACGAGCAGTACGTC.

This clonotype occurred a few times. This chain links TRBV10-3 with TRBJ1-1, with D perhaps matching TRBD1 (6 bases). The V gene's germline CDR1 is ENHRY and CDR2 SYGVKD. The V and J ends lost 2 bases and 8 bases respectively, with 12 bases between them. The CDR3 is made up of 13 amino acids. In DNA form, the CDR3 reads TGTGCCATCAGTGAGATCGAGGGGACAGAAGCTTTCTTT. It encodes CAISEIEGTEAFF.

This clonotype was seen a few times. In DNA, the CDR3 is TGTGCCAGCAGCTTAGCGGGGGGGCCCGGGGAGCTGTTTTTT. This translates into CASSLAGGPGELFF. V and J are TRBV27 and TRBJ2-2, with 11 bases identical to TRBD2. Unmatched junction bases numbered 3, after V lost 6 bases and J lost 6 bases. Per germline, CDR1 MNHEY and CDR2 SMNVEV (reference sequence). The CDR3 has 14 amino acids.

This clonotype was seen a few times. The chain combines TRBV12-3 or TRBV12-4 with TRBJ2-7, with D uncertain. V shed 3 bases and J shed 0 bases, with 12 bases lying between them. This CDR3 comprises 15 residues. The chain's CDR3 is CASSFTPASSYEQYF. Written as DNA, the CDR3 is TGTGCCAGCAGTTTTACCCCGGCATCCTCCTACGAGCAGTACTTC.

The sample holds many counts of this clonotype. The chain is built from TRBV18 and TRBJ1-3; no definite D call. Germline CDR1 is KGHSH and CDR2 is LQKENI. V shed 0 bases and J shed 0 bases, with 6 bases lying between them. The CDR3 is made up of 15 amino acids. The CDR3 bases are TGTGCCAGCTCACCACCGAGTCACTCTGGAAACACCATATATTTT. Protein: CASSPPSHSGNTIYF.

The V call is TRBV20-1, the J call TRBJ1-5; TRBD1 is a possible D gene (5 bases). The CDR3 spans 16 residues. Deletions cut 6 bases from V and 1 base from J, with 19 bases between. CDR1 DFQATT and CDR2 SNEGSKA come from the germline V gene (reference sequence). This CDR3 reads CSAIGEQAASNQPQHF. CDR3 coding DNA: TGCAGTGCCATCGGGGAACAGGCGGCCAGCAATCAGCCCCAGCATTTT.

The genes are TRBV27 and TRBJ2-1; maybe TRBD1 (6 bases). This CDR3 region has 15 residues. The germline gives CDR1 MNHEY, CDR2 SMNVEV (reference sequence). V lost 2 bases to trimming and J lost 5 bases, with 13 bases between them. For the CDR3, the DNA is TGTGCCAGCAGTTTACTGTGGGGGCAAAACAATGAGCAGTTCTTC. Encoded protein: CASSLLWGQNNEQFF.

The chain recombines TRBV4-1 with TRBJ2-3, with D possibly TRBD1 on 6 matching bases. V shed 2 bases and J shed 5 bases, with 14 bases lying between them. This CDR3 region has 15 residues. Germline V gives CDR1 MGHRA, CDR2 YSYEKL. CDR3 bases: TGCGCCAGCAGCCAAAGACCAGGGGTTGGAGATACGCAGTATTTT. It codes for CASSQRPGVGDTQYF.

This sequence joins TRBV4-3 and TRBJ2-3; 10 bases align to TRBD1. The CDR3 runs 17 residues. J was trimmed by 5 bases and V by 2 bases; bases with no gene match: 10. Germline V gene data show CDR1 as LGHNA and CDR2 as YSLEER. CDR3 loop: CASSQHPGQGIGDTQYF. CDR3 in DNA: TGCGCCAGCAGCCAACACCCGGGACAGGGGATTGGAGATACGCAGTATTTT.

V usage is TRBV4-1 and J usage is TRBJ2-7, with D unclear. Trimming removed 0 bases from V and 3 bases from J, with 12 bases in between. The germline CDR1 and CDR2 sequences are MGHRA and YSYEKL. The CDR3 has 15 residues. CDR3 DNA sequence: TGCGCCAGCAGCCAAGATCCCGCGAGCCTCTACGAGCAGTACTTC. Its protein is CASSQDPASLYEQYF.

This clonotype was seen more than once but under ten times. For the CDR3, the DNA is TGTGCCAGCAGCCCCCCGTGGGGAAGCTATGGCTACACCTTC. Translation gives CASSPPWGSYGYTF. This chain connects TRBV7-9 to TRBJ1-2; D call uncertain. The CDR3 is made up of 14 amino acids. Between the trimmed V and J ends, which lost 5 bases and 4 bases, there was a span of 14 bases. Germline V gives CDR1 SEHNR, CDR2 FQNEAQ (reference sequence).

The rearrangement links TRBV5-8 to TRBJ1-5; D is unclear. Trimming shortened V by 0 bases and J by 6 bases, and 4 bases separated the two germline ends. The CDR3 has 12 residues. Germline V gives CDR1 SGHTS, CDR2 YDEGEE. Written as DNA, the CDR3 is TGTGCCAGCAGCTTGGATCGTCAGCCCCAGCATTTT. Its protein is CASSLDRQPQHF.

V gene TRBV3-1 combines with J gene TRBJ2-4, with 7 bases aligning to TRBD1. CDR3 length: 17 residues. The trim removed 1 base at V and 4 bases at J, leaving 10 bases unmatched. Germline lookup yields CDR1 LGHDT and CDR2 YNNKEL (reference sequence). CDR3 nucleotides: TGTGCCAGCAGCCAAGTCGTGGATACGGGACAGAAAAACATTCAGTACTTC. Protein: CASSQVVDTGQKNIQYF.